Described below is a single T cell receptor beta chain sequence and its context. Its target is unknown. The data derive from a study of T cell repertoires in cytomegalovirus infection. Study in general: The authors relied on CMV epitopes, both recently identified HLA-C-restricted and well-studied HLA-B-restricted. Public signatures in TCR beta pointed to CMV infection and matching HLA type. Points from the study as a whole: The study found HLA-C-restricted CMV-specific TCR beta clonotypes dominating the ex vivo response.

TCRdb processed the reads anew with MiXCR; each CDR3 protein has one entry. The sample records about 920,000 distinct CDR3 sequences, approximately 32% being singletons. This CDR3 comprises 14 residues. Trimming took 0 bases from V and 6 from J, leaving 14 bases between them. Germline V gene data show CDR1 as SQVTM and CDR2 as ANQGSEA. The rearrangement links TRBV29-1 to TRBJ1-1; a possible D gene is TRBD1 (5 bases). The clonotype originates from a human donor in good health (CMV status not recorded). Some clones in this sample may be carry-over from other donors' samples. Sequenced here: cultured CD8+ T cells from PBMCs, sampled from culture after CMV antigen stimulation. This chain's CDR3 is CSVEDSRGRAEAFF. The CDR3 DNA is TGCAGCGTTGAAGATAGTCGGGGGAGGGCTGAAGCTTTCTTT.